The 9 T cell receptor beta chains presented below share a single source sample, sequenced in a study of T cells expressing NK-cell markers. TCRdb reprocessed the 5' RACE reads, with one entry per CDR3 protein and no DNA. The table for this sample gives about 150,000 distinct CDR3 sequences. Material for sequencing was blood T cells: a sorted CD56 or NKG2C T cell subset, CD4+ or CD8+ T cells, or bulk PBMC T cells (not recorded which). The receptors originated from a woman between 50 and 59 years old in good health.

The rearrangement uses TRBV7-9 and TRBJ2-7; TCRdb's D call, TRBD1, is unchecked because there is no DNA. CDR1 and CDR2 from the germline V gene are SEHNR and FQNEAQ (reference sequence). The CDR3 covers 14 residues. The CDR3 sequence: CASAFRLTGDEQYF.

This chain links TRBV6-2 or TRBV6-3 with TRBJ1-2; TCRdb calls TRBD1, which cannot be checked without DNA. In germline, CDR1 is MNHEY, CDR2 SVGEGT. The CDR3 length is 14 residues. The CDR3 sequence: CASTYWDRDDGYTF.

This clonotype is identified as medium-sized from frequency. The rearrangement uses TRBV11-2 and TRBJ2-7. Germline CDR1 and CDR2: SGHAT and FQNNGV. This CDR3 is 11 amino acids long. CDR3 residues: CASSTYDEQYF.

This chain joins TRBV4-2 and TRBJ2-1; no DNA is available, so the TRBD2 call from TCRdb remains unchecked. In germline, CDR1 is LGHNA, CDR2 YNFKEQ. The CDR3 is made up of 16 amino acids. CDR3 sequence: CASSLELAASYNEQFF.

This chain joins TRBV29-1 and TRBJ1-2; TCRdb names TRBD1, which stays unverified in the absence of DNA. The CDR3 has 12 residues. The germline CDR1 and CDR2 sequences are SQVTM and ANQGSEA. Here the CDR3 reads CSVDGPGGGYTF.

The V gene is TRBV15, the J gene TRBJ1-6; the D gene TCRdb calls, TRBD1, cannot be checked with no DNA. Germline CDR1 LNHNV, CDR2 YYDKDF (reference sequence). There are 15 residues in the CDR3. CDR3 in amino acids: CATSSQQGRNSPLHF.

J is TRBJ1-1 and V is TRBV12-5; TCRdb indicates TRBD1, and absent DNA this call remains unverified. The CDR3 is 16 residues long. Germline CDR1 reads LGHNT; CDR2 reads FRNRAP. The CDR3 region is CASSPVGGAVDTEAFF. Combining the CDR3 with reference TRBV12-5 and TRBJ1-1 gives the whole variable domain DARVTQTPRHKVTEMGQEVTMRCQPILGHNTVFWYRQTMMQGLELLAYFRNRAPLDDSGMPKDRFSAEMPDATLATLKIQPSEPRDSAVYFCASSPVGGAVDTEAFFGQGTRLTVV.

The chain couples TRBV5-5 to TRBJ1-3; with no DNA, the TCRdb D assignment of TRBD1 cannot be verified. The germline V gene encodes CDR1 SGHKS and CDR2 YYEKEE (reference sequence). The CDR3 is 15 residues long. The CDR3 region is CASSLATGSGNTIYF.

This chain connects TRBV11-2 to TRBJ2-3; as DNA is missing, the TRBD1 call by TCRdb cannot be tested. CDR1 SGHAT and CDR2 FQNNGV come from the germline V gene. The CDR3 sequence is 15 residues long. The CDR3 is CASSLEAGRTDTQYF. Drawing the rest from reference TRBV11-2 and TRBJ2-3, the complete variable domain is EAGVAQSPRYKIIEKRQSVAFWCNPISGHATLYWYQQILGQGPKLLIQFQNNGVVDDSQLPKDRFSAERLKGVDSTLKIQPAKLEDSAVYLCASSLEAGRTDTQYFGPGTRLTVL.